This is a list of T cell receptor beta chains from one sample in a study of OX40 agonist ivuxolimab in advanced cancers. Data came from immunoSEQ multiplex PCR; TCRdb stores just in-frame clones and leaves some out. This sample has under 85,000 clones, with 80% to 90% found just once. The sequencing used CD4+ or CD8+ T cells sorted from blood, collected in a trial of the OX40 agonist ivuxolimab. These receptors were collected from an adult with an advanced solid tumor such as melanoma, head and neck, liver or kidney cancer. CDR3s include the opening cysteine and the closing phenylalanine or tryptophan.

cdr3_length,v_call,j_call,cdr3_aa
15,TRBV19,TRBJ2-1,CASRLKGTTRSEQFF
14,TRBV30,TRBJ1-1,CAWSTGTGISEAFF
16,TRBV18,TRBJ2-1,CASSPPGTGVYNEQFF
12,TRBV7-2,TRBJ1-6,CASSHRGSPLHF
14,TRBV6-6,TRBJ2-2,CASSRQGNTGELFF
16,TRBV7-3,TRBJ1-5,CASSLVGQGTTQPQHF
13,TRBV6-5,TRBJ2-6,CASSRAGANVLTF
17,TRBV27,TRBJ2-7,CASSKSRQGATTYEQYF
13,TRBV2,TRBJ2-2,CASSAVGAGELFF
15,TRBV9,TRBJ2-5,CASSVEEGSGETQYF
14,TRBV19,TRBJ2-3,CASKGGGFTDTQYF
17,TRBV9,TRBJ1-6,CASSVEDRSSYNSPLHF
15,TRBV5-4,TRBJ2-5,CASSLPGLGIETQYF
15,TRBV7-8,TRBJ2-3,CASSPGQVFTDTQYF
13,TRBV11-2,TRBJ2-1,CASSFYGGHEQFF
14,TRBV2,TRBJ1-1,CASSLGPRNTEAFF
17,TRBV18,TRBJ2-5,CASSPQGLAVPQETQYF
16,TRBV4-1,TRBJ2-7,CASSLTPGQNSYEQYF
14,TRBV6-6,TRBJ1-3,CASSSGQHGNTIYF
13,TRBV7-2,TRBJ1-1,CASSLGAAGRAFF
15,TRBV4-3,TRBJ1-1,CASSRGGGRDTEAFF
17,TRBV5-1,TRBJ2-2,CASSLVGKGGNTGELFF
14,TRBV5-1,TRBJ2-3,CASSSTPSTDTQYF
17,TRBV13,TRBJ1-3,CASSLRGGRNSGNTIYF
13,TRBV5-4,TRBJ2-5,CASSPSVEETQYF
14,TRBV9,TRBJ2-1,CASSVATRGGEQFF
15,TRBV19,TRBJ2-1,CASRVDRSSYNEQFF
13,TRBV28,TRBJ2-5,CASRPQARETQYF
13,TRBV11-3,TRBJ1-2,CASSRDFGDVYTF
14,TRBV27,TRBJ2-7,CASRRGGGFYEQYF
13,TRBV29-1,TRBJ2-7,CSVETSVGDEQYF
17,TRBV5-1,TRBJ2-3,CASSLGLTSGITDTQYF
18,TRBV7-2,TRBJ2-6,CASSYLGLAGFGANVLTF
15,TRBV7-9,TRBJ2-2,CASSFLGHITGELFF
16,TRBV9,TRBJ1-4,CASSVPRTTSNEKLFF
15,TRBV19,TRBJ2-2,CASSTSAKNTGELFF
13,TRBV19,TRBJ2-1,CASTLVGANEQFF
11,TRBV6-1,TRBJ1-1,CASSYRGSAFF
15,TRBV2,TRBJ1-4,CASTREGATNEKLFF
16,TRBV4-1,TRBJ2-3,CASSQERWGSTDTQYF
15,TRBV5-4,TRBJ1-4,CASSANRRSNEKLFF
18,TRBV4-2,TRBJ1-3,CASSQEGGWTGPGNTIYF